Listed below are T cell receptor beta chains from one sample, sequenced in a study of CXCR3-negative and CXCR3-positive naive CD8 T cells. TCRdb reprocessed the 5' RACE reads and keeps a single row for each CDR3 protein, giving no DNA. The sample table includes thousands of distinct CDR3 sequences. The sequenced sample consisted of naive CXCR3- CD8+ T cells from blood. The receptor set was obtained from a human donor in good health. Some clones in this sample may be carry-over from other donors' samples. CDR3s include the opening cysteine and the closing phenylalanine or tryptophan. The size of a clone is reported for some rows only, either as once, few or many, or as a class for expanded clones.

V gene	J gene	clone size	CDR3 protein
TRBV21-1	TRBJ2-1	-	CASSKGLAGDEQFF
TRBV29-1	TRBJ2-7	-	CSVVETGAYEQYF
TRBV5-5	TRBJ2-3	medium-sized	CASSFAPRGAHDTQYF
TRBV13	TRBJ1-1	-	CASSRRGRITEAFF
TRBV29-1	TRBJ2-1	medium-sized	CSPIVGQGQFF
TRBV27	TRBJ2-1	-	CASSLWPRNEQFF
TRBV5-1	TRBJ2-3	medium-sized	CASSSRLAGGPDTQYF
TRBV28	TRBJ2-7	-	CASSLLQGYSYEQYF
TRBV29-1	TRBJ2-3	-	CSAATGYTDTQYF
TRBV6-5	TRBJ1-4	-	CASSYSGLAPNEKLFF
TRBV6-5	TRBJ2-1	medium-sized	CASNSYSYNEQFF
TRBV10-3	TRBJ2-3	-	CAIGDRQGSTDTQYF
TRBV29-1	TRBJ2-7	medium-sized	CSVEDRGREGDEQYF
TRBV7-8	TRBJ2-5	-	CASSPLSVGQQETQYF
TRBV7-9	TRBJ2-1	-	CASSGDNEQFF
TRBV6-6	TRBJ2-1	-	CASSYSSQGGHNEQFF
TRBV5-1	TRBJ2-1	-	CASSLSQYNEQFF
TRBV5-6	TRBJ2-7	-	CASSWDRGSYEQYF
TRBV18	TRBJ2-7	-	CASSTYALAASSYEQYF
TRBV12-3/TRBV12-4	TRBJ2-7	-	CASRATYEQYF
TRBV29-1	TRBJ2-3	medium-sized	CSAVAGEVDTQYF
TRBV3-1	TRBJ2-7	medium-sized	CASSPVGGSYEQYF
TRBV7-9	TRBJ1-5	medium-sized	CASSIDSQPQHF
TRBV21-1	TRBJ1-2	-	CASSPRAAGTPDENDYGYTF
TRBV29-1	TRBJ2-2	medium-sized	CSVLGTRGTGELFF
TRBV5-1	TRBJ2-1	medium-sized	CASSLGQREGRLDEQFF
TRBV3-1	TRBJ2-2	medium-sized	CASRTKTVTGELFF
TRBV23-1	TRBJ1-1	-	CASSHLRDSGTEAFF
TRBV7-3	TRBJ2-1	-	CASSPGLAGDEQFF
TRBV12-3/TRBV12-4	TRBJ1-5	-	CASSTNREVQPQHF
TRBV11-2	TRBJ1-6	medium-sized	CASSPQGINSPLHF
TRBV12-3/TRBV12-4	TRBJ2-1	-	CASSPPPGQGNRGTYNEQFF
TRBV5-1	TRBJ1-2	medium-sized	CASSLWGANYGYTF
TRBV5-1	TRBJ2-7	-	CASSFQDRGQTYGPYEQYF
TRBV29-1	TRBJ2-5	medium-sized	CSVEGPPAGGPVGETQYF
TRBV5-1	TRBJ2-7	medium-sized	CASSLGQGVYDEQYF
TRBV29-1	TRBJ2-2	-	CSVDLGVANTGELFF
TRBV29-1	TRBJ1-1	medium-sized	CSVPTMGAPEAFF
TRBV29-1	TRBJ2-2	medium-sized	CSVGSVDANTGELFF
TRBV27	TRBJ1-2	medium-sized	CASSSLLYLGQGIGYTF
TRBV3-1	TRBJ2-1	medium-sized	CASSQDAAVSYNEQFF
TRBV7-6	TRBJ2-1	-	CASSLGSSGNEQFF
TRBV21-1	TRBJ1-1	medium-sized	CASSKATGGRMNTEAFF
TRBV5-4	TRBJ2-2	-	CASSFEHRGGTGELFF
TRBV28	TRBJ2-5	-	CASSGADPETQYF
TRBV29-1	TRBJ2-2	medium-sized	CSVERTGSNTGELFF
TRBV21-1	TRBJ1-5	-	CASSRTGEQPQHF
TRBV5-1	TRBJ1-1	medium-sized	CASSSDSEAFF
TRBV29-1	TRBJ2-1	-	CRVGGQGSYNEQFF
TRBV13	TRBJ2-3	-	CASSLKDGTDTQYF
TRBV6-5	TRBJ2-7	medium-sized	CASSRGGQDQYEQYF
TRBV18	TRBJ2-1	medium-sized	CASSQTSGSSYNEQFF
TRBV28	TRBJ2-7	-	CASRSTGGSSYEQYF
TRBV28	TRBJ2-3	medium-sized	CASSFDPQLQLSLLPDTQYF
TRBV10-1	TRBJ2-5	-	CASGDGQETQYF
TRBV19	TRBJ2-5	medium-sized	CASSIVAFSTGHQETQYF
TRBV12-3/TRBV12-4	TRBJ2-3	-	CASSSRTGGTDTQYF
TRBV27	TRBJ2-7	medium-sized	CASSLQGQGAPYEQYF